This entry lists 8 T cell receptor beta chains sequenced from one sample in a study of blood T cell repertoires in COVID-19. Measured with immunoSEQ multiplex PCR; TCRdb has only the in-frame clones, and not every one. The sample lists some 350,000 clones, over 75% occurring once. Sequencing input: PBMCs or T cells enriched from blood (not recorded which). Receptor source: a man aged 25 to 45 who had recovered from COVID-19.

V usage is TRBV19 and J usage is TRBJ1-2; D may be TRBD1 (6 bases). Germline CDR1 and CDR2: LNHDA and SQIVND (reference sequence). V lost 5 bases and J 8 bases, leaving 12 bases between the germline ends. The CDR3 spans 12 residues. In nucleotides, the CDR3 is TGTGCCAGTAGTCAAGGACAGTTCGGCTACACCTTC. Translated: CASSQGQFGYTF. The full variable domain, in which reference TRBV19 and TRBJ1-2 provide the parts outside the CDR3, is DGGITQSPKYLFRKEGQNVTLSCEQNLNHDAMYWYRQDPGQGLRLIYYSQIVNDFQKGDIAEGYSVSREKKESFPLTVTSAQKNPTAFYLCASSQGQFGYTFGSGTRLTVV.

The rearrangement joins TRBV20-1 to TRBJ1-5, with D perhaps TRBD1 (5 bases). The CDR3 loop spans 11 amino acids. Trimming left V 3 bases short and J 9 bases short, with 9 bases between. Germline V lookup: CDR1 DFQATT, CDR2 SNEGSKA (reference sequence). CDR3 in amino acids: CSASQGRPQHF. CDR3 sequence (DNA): TGCAGTGCTAGTCAGGGTCGGCCCCAGCATTTT.

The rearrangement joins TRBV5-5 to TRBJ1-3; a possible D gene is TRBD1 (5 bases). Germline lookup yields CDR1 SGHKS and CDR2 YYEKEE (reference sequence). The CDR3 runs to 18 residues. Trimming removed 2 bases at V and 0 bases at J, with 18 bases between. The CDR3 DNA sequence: TGTGCCAGCAGCTTCATCCCAGGGCCCTTGAGCTCTGGAAACACCATATATTTT. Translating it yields CASSFIPGPLSSGNTIYF.

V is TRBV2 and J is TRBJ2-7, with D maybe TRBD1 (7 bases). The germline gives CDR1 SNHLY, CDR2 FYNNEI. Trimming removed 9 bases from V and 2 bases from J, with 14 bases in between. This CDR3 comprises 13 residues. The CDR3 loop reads CASGGTAAYEQYF. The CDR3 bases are TGTGCCAGTGGGGGGACAGCCGCCTACGAGCAGTACTTC.

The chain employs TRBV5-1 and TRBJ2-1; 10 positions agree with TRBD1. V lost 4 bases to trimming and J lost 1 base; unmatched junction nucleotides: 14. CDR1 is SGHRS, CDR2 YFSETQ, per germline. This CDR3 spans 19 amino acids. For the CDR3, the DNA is TGCGCCAGCAGCCGGCGGGGGACAGGGGAAGGGAGGTCCTACAATGAGCAGTTCTTC. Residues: CASSRRGTGEGRSYNEQFF.

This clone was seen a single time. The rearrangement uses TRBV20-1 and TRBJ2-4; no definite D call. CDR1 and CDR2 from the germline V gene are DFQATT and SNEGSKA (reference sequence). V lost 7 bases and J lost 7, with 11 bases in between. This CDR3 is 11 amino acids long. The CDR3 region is CSGDNRNIQYF. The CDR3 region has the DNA TGCAGTGGAGACAATCGGAACATTCAGTACTTC.

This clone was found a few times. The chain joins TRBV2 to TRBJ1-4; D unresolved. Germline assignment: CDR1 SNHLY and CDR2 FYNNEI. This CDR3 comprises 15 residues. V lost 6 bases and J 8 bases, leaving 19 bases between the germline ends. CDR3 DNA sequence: TGTGCCAGCAGAACCCCGAAGGTAGCAGCAGAAAAACTGTTTTTT. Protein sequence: CASRTPKVAAEKLFF.

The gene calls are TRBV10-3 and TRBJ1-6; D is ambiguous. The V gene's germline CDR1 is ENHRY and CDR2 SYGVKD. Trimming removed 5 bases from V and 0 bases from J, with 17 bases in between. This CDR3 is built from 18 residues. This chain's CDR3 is CAISPRFQRSSYNSPLHF. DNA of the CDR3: TGTGCCATCAGTCCCCGTTTTCAGCGGAGCTCCTATAATTCACCCCTCCACTTT.